A selection of T cell receptor beta chains follows, all from one sample in a study of blood T cell repertoires in COVID-19. Clones were read by immunoSEQ multiplex PCR, and TCRdb kept only the in-frame ones, dropping some. The sample yields roughly 110,000 clones, about 80% seen once. Material: peripheral blood. These receptors all stem from a middle-aged woman with acute or convalescent COVID-19. CDR3s leave out the opening cysteine and the closing phenylalanine or tryptophan. The size entry is marked missing in some rows and otherwise reads once, few, many or a size class.

v_call clone_size cdr3_aa
TRBV7-9 NA ASSPSGGGDGYT
TRBV9 NA ASSQQGLMNTEAF
TRBV28 NA ASSLVRGNTIY
TRBV7-8 NA ASSSPLLGNTIY
TRBV10-3 NA AIRLGGDGGYT
TRBV10-1 NA ASSDSRADTQY
TRBV5-5 NA ASRQDSGNEKLF
TRBV6-5 NA ASSYAGVGNEQY
TRBV18 NA ASSPPGQGGKLF
TRBV7-3 NA ASSLTGLAGSLAKNIQY
TRBV9 NA ASSVGTGGGYGYT
TRBV7-6 few ASSPVRASGGTGELF
TRBV19 NA ASSGLQGPGSYGYT
TRBV19 NA ASSIVGLDRDREAF
TRBV6-2/TRBV6-3 once ASSYGTAYGTQY
TRBV5-1 few ASSSDRPGNTEAF
TRBV5-4 NA ASSLASTPYEQY
TRBV4-1 NA ASSQEAGNLFSPLH
TRBV27 NA ASSLDRGFTYNSPLH
TRBV6-6 once ASSWDRERPEAF
TRBV5-4 NA ASSLGATNEKLF
TRBV5-1 NA ASSATRNTGELF
TRBV4-1 NA ASSQDGRGYGYT
TRBV7-8 NA ASSLGGYGGGETQY
TRBV7-2 NA ASRRQYQETQY
TRBV3-1/TRBV3-2 NA ASSQQMNTEAF
TRBV6-6 NA ASRGLGREDEKLF
TRBV20-1 NA SASLGGDYGYT
TRBV4-3 NA ASSHGDRLQETQY
TRBV5-6 few ASSPTSGGSYEQY
TRBV7-2 NA ASTSDRGRNSPLH
TRBV30 NA AWTRREGLGNYGYT
TRBV4-1 once ASSQEGETNYGYT
TRBV27 NA ATVGGRYEQY
TRBV4-1 once ASSQESGQTYEQY
TRBV5-1 NA ASSIGQATNEKLF
TRBV3-1/TRBV3-2 NA ASSSGDSSTDTQY
TRBV6-5 NA ASSPGQGGTEAF
TRBV19 NA ASRTGGYGYT
TRBV7-2 NA ASRLTGMVSEKLF
TRBV19 few ASAIQQSNEKLF
TRBV5-4 once ASSLYGGTANTEAF
TRBV10-3 NA AISGTPGRGGADTQY
TRBV5-1 NA ASSFDRNTGELF
TRBV7-9 NA ASSPGVAEKLF
TRBV7-8 NA ASSSLPGGRPYEQY
TRBV4-1 NA ASSPLPRTGSSGNTIY
TRBV18 NA ASSFGLSSGNTIY
TRBV5-1 NA ASSRDRGPTGELF
TRBV20-1 once SASGLAGWPNEQF
TRBV27 NA ASSPTKESDEQF
TRBV27 NA ASSRLAGVISNQPQH
TRBV18 NA ASTYGAGETQY